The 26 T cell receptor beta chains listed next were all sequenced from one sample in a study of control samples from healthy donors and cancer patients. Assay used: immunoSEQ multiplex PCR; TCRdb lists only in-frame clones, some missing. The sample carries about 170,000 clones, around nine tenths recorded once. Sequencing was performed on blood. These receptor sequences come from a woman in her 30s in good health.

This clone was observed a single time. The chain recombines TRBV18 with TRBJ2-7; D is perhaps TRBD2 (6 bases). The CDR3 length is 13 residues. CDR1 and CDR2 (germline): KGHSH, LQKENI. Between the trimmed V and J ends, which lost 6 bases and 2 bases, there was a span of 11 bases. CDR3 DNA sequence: TGTGCCAGCTCTCCAACTAGCACCTACGAGCAGTACTTC. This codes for CASSPTSTYEQYF.

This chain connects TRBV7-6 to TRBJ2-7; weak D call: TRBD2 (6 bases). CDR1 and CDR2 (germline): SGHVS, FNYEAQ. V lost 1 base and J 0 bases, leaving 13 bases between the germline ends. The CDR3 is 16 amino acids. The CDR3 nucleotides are TGTGCCAGCAGCTTAGTTGACGCGGGAAACTCCTACGAGCAGTACTTC. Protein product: CASSLVDAGNSYEQYF.

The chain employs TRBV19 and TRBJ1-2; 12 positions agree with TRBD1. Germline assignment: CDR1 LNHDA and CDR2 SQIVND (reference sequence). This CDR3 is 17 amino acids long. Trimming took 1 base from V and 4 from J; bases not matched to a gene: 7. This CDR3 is CASSIAWDRGPPYGYTF. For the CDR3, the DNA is TGTGCCAGTAGTATAGCCTGGGACAGGGGGCCTCCCTATGGCTACACCTTC.

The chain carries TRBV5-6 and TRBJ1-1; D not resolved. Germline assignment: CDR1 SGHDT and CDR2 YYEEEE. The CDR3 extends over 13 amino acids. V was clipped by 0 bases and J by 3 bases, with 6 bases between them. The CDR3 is CASSLVVYTEAFF. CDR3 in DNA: TGTGCCAGCAGCTTGGTAGTTTACACTGAAGCTTTCTTT.

CDR3 in DNA: TGTGCCAGCACCGTAGATGTTGACGTTAATGGCTACACCTTC. Encoded protein: CASTVDVDVNGYTF. V gene TRBV5-4 combines with J gene TRBJ1-2; D not certain. Deletions cut 6 bases from V and 6 bases from J, with 18 bases between. The CDR3 has 14 residues. Germline loops: CDR1 SGHNT, CDR2 YYREEE (reference sequence).

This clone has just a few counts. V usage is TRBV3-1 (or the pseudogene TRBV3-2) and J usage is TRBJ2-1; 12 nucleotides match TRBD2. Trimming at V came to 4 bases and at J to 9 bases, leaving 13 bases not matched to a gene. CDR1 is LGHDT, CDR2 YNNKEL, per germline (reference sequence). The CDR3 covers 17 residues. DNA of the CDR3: TGTGCCAGCAGCCGATCTAGCGGGGGGGCCGGTGCAATTGAGCAGTTCTTC. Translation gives CASSRSSGGAGAIEQFF.

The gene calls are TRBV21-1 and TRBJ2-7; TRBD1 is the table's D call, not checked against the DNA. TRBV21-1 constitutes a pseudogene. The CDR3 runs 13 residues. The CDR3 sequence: CASSRSGGVEQYV. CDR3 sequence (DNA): TGTGCCAGCAGTAGGTCAGGGGGCGTCGAGCAGTACGTC.

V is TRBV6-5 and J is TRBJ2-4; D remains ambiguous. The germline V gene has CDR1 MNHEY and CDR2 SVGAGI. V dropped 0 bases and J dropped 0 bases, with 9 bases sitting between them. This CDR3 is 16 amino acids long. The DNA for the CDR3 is TGTGCCAGCAGTTACTCGGAAGATTCAGCCAAAAACATTCAGTACTTC. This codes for CASSYSEDSAKNIQYF.

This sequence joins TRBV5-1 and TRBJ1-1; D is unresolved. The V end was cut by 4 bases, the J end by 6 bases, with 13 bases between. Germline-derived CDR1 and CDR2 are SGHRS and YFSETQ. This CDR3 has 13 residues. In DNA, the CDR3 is TGCGCCAGCAGCCCGAAGGAGGGAGCTGAAGCTTTCTTT. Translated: CASSPKEGAEAFF.

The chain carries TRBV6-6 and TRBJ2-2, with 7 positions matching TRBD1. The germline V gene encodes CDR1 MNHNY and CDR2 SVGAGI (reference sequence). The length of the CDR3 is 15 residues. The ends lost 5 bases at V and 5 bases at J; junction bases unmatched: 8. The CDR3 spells CASSTDRVRTGELFF. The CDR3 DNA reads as TGTGCCAGCAGTACAGACAGGGTTCGAACCGGGGAGCTGTTTTTT.

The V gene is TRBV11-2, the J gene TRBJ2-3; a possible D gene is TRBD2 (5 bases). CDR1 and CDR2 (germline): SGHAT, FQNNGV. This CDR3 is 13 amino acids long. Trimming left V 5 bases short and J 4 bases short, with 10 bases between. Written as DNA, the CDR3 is TGTGCCAGCAGCGCCCGCGGGCCAGATACGCAGTATTTT. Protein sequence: CASSARGPDTQYF.

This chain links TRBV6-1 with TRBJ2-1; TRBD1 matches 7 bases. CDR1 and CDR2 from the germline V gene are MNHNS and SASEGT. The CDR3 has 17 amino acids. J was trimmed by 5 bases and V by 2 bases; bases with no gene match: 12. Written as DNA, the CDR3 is TGTGCCAGCAGTGAACCGCCTCCGGGACAGATGAACAATGAGCAGTTCTTC. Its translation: CASSEPPPGQMNNEQFF.

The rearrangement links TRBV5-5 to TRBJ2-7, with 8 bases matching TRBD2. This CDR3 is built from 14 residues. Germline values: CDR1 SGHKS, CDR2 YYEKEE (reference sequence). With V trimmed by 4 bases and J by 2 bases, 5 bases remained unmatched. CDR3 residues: CASSQGLGPYEQYF. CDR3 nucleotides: TGTGCCAGCAGCCAGGGACTAGGGCCCTACGAGCAGTACTTC. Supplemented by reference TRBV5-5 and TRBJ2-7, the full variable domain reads DAGVTQSPTHLIKTRGQQVTLRCSPISGHKSVSWYQQVLGQGPQFIFQYYEKEERGRGNFPDRFSARQFPNYSSELNVNALLLGDSALYLCASSQGLGPYEQYFGPGTRLTVT.

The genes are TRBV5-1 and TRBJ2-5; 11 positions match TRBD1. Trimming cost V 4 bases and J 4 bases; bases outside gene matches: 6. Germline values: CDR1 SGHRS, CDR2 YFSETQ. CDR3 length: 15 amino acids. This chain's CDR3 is CASSPGTGGVETQYF. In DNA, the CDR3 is TGCGCCAGCAGCCCCGGGACAGGGGGAGTAGAGACCCAGTACTTC.

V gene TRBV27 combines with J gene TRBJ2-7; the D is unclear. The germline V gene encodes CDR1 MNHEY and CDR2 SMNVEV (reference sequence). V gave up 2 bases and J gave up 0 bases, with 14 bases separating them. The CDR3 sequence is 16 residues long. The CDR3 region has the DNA TGTGCCAGCAGTTTACGGGCAGGCCTAAGCTCCTACGAGCAGTACTTC. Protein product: CASSLRAGLSSYEQYF.

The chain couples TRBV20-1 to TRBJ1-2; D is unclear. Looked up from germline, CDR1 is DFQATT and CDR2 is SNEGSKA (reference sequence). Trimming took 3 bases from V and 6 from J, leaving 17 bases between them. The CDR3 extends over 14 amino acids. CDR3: CSASVPALLNGYTF. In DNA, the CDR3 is TGCAGTGCTAGTGTTCCAGCCCTTCTGAATGGCTACACCTTC.

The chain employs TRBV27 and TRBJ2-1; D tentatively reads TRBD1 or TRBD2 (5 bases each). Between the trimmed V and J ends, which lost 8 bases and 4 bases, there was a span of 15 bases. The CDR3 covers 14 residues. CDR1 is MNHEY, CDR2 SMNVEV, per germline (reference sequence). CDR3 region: CASRPGARYNEQFF. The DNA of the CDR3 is TGTGCCAGCCGTCCCGGGGCCCGATACAATGAGCAGTTCTTC.

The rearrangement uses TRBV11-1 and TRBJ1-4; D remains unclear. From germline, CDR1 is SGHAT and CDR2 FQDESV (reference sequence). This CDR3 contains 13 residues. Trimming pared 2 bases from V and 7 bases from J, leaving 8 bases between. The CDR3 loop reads CASSLQDFEKLFF. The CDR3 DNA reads TGTGCCAGCAGCTTACAGGATTTTGAAAAACTGTTTTTT.

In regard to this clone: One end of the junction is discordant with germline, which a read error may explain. In nucleotides, the CDR3 is TGTGCTAGCAGCTTAGTTTATCGGACAGGGGGTTTGATCGACACCGGGGAGCTGTTTTTT. Its translation is CASSLVYRTGGLIDTGELFF. This chain connects TRBV7-7 to TRBJ2-2; 10 nucleotides match TRBD1. CDR1 is SSHAT, CDR2 FNYEAQ, per germline (reference sequence). This CDR3 has 20 amino acids.

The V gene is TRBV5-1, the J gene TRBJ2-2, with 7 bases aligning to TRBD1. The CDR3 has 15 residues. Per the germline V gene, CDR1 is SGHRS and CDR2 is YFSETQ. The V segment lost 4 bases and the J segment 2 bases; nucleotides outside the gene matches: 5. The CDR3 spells CASSQYRGNTGELFF. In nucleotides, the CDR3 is TGCGCCAGCAGCCAGTACAGGGGCAACACCGGGGAGCTGTTTTTT.

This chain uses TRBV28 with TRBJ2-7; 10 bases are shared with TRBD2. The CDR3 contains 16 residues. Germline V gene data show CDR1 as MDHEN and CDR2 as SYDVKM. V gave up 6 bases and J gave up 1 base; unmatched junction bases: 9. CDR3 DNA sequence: TGTGCCAGCAGGTCTTCGACTAGCGGGTTATCCTACGAGCAGTACTTC. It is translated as CASRSSTSGLSYEQYF.

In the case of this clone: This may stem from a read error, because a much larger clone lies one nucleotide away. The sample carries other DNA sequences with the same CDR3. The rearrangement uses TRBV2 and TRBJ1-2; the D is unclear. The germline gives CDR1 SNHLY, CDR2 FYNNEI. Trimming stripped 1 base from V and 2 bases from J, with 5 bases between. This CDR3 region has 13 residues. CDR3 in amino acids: CASSEGANYGYTF. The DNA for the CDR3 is TGTGCCAGCAGTGAAGGCGCCAACTATGGCTACACCTTC.

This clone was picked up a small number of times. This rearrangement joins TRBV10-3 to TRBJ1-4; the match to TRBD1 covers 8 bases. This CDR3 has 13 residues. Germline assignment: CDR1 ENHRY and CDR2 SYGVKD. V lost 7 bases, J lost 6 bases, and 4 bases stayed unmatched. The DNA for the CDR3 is TGTGCCATCAAGCAGGGGGCTGATGAAAAACTGTTTTTT. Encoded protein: CAIKQGADEKLFF.

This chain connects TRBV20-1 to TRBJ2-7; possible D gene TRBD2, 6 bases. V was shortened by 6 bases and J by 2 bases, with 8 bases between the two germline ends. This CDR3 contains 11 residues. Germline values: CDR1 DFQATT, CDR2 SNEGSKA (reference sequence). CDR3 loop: CSAEGTYEQYF. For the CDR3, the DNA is TGCAGTGCGGAGGGGACCTACGAGCAGTACTTC.

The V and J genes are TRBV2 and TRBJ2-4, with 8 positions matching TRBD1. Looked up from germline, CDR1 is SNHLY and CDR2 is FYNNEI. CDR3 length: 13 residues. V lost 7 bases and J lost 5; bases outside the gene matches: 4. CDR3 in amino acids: CASNRQGQNIQYF. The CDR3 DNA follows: TGTGCCAGCAACCGACAGGGGCAAAACATTCAGTACTTC.

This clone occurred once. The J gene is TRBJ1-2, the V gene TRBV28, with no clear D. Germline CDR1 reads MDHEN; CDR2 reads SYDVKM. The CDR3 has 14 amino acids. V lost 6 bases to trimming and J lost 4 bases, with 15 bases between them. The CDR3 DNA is TGTGCCAGCAGACTGAAAGTGGAGGTCTATGGCTACACCTTC. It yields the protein CASRLKVEVYGYTF.